The present T cell receptor (beta chain) was sequenced within a study of post-analysis software for immune sequencing data. Study findings and constraints: Strong co-clustering by F measure was seen for same-batch samples.

Unique molecular identifiers were built into the TCR beta cDNA libraries. TCRdb re-derived calls from the PCR reads in MiXCR, one entry per CDR3 protein. The table shows fewer than 550,000 distinct CDR3 sequences, with around a third occurring only once. Concerning this clonotype itself: The antigen remains unidentified.

This TCR came from a girl younger than 18 with multiple sclerosis. Sequencing was performed on blood.

The CDR3 loop is CASSSPSRLAGGSSFNEQYF. In nucleotides, the CDR3 is TGTGCCAGCAGCTCCCCGTCCCGACTAGCGGGGGGGAGCTCCTTCAATGAGCAGTACTTC. The rearrangement joins TRBV7-2 to TRBJ2-1; 14 bases fit TRBD2. Matching the DNA end better, TRBJ2-7 makes the J call doubtful. The CDR3 has 20 amino acids. The germline CDR1 and CDR2 sequences are SGHTA and FQGNSA.